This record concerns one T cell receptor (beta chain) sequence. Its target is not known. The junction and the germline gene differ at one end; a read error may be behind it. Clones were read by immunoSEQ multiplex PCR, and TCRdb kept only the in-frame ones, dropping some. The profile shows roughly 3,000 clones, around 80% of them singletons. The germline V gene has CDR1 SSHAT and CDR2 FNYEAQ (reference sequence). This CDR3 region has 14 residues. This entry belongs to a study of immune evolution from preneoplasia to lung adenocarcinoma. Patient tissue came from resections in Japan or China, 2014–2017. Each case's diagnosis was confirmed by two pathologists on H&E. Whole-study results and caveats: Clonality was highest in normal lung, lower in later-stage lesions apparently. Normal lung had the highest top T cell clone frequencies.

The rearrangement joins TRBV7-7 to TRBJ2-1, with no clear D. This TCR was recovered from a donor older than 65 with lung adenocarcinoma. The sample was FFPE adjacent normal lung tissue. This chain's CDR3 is CASSHISTSNEQFF. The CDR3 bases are TGTGCTAGCAGCCATATTTCCACCAGCAATGAGCAGTTCTTC.